The 17 T cell receptor beta chains reported below all come from one sample, sequenced in a study of shared clonotypes between healthy human individuals. Profiled with immunoSEQ multiplex PCR; TCRdb holds only in-frame clones, not every one. Of 2 million to 2.5 million clones listed, roughly 93% are singletons. The specimen was naive CD4+ T cells from PBMCs. Subset in this sample: CD45RA+ positively selected. The receptor set was obtained from a man aged 18 to 29 in good health. Some clones in this sample may be carry-over from other donors' samples.

This clone was seen a single time. The V and J genes are TRBV6-1 and TRBJ2-1; 8 bases line up with TRBD2. Trimming at V came to 6 bases and at J to 9 bases, leaving 10 bases not matched to a gene. CDR3 size: 14 residues. Germline V gene lookup returns CDR1 MNHNS and CDR2 SASEGT. CDR3 sequence: CASSAGLGVAEQFF. For the CDR3, the DNA is TGTGCCAGCAGCGCGGGACTAGGGGTCGCTGAGCAGTTCTTC.

This chain joins TRBV19 and TRBJ1-2; D is unresolved. The CDR3 has 12 residues. V lost 4 bases and J lost 5, with 8 bases in between. Per germline, CDR1 LNHDA and CDR2 SQIVND (reference sequence). The CDR3 DNA reads TGTGCCAGTAGTACGGGGAAATATGGCTACACCTTC. Amino acids: CASSTGKYGYTF.

This rearrangement joins TRBV28 to TRBJ2-7, with 9 bases identical to TRBD2. Germline assignment: CDR1 MDHEN and CDR2 SYDVKM. After removal of 3 bases from V and 3 bases from J, the junction contained 6 bases not matched to a gene. The CDR3 totals 15 residues. CDR3 sequence reads: CASSFVLAGYYEQYF. In DNA, the CDR3 is TGTGCCAGCAGTTTTGTCCTAGCGGGGTACTACGAGCAGTACTTC. Together with reference TRBV28 and TRBJ2-7, the CDR3 gives the full variable domain: DVKVTQSSRYLVKRTGEKVFLECVQDMDHENMFWYRQDPGLGLRLIYFSYDVKMKEKGDIPEGYSVSREKKERFSLILESASTNQTSMYLCASSFVLAGYYEQYFGPGTRLTVT.

The genes are TRBV10-2 and TRBJ1-2, with a possible D match to TRBD1 (5 bases). Per the germline V gene, CDR1 is WSHSY and CDR2 is SAAADI. Trimming left V 6 bases short and J 0 bases short, with 14 bases between. The CDR3 contains 15 residues. CDR3 sequence (DNA): TGCGCCAGCAGGGAGGGGACTGGGACTAACTATGGCTACACCTTC. Protein product: CASREGTGTNYGYTF.

V is TRBV7-3 and J is TRBJ1-2; 12 nucleotides align to TRBD1. This CDR3 has 14 residues. Trimming at V came to 5 bases and at J to 4 bases, leaving 2 bases not matched to a gene. In germline, CDR1 is SGHTA, CDR2 FQGTGA. CDR3 bases: TGTGCCAGCAGCGCGGGACAGGGGGCCTATGGCTACACCTTC. This translates into CASSAGQGAYGYTF.

The chain combines TRBV11-2 with TRBJ2-1, with 9 bases fitting TRBD2. This CDR3 spans 16 amino acids. With 4 bases clipped from V and 7 bases from J, the junction kept 11 bases outside the gene matches. Germline V gene data show CDR1 as SGHAT and CDR2 as FQNNGV. The CDR3 DNA reads TGTGCCAGCAGCTCGGTGAGCGGCGGGAGGGGGAATGAGCAGTTCTTC. It yields the protein CASSSVSGGRGNEQFF.

This clone appeared once. The V call is TRBV5-6, the J call TRBJ1-2; 9 bases match TRBD1. Trimming removed 4 bases from V and 7 bases from J; junction bases left unmatched: 5. Germline V CDR1 and CDR2: SGHDT, YYEEEE. The CDR3 totals 13 residues. The CDR3 spells CASSRTGEVGYTF. The CDR3 nucleotides read TGTGCCAGCAGCAGGACAGGGGAGGTTGGCTACACCTTC.

This clone has just one count. V and J are TRBV7-2 and TRBJ2-1; TRBD1 aligns across 7 bases. This CDR3 has 13 amino acids. Germline values: CDR1 SGHTA, CDR2 FQGNSA. Trimming cost V 5 bases and J 8 bases; bases outside gene matches: 6. The CDR3 region has the DNA TGTGCCAGCAGCGGAAGACAGGGAGATGAGCAGTTCTTC. It translates to CASSGRQGDEQFF.

V and J are TRBV7-2 and TRBJ2-2, with TRBD2 identical over 10 bases. Unmatched junction bases numbered 5, after V lost 0 bases and J lost 4 bases. Germline V gene data show CDR1 as SGHTA and CDR2 as FQGNSA. The CDR3 extends over 17 amino acids. CDR3 amino acids: CASSLASGRAGTGELFF. CDR3 bases: TGTGCCAGCAGCTTAGCGAGCGGGAGGGCGGGCACCGGGGAGCTGTTTTTT.

The chain couples TRBV27 to TRBJ2-1; D not certain. The CDR3 has 21 residues. Trimming left V 1 base short and J 1 base short, with 26 bases between. Germline assignment: CDR1 MNHEY and CDR2 SMNVEV (reference sequence). The CDR3 is CASSLFPPLAVRAGSYNEQFF. The CDR3 DNA follows: TGTGCCAGCAGTTTATTCCCCCCTCTTGCCGTACGGGCAGGATCCTACAATGAGCAGTTCTTC.

The chain combines TRBV9 with TRBJ2-3; D is perhaps TRBD1 or TRBD2 (5 bases each). Germline CDR1 and CDR2: SGDLS and YYNGEE. V was cut by 0 bases and J by 2 bases, with 7 bases left in between. CDR3 length: 14 residues. CDR3 nucleotide sequence: TGTGCCAGCAGCGTAGGGGGGACCACAGATACGCAGTATTTT. This encodes CASSVGGTTDTQYF.

The rearrangement uses TRBV5-1 and TRBJ2-3; a possible D gene is TRBD2 (6 bases). Trimming left V 1 base short and J 6 bases short, with 15 bases between. The germline gives CDR1 SGHRS, CDR2 YFSETQ. This CDR3 is 15 amino acids long. The CDR3 loop reads CASSLTAGWRDTQYF. The CDR3 nucleotides are TGCGCCAGCAGCTTGACGGCGGGGTGGAGGGATACGCAGTATTTT.

Regarding this clone: This specimen includes other DNA sequences encoding the same CDR3. This rearrangement joins TRBV7-2 to TRBJ2-7; unclear D gene. The V gene's germline CDR1 is SGHTA and CDR2 FQGNSA. Trimming stripped 2 bases from V and 0 bases from J, with 8 bases between. This CDR3 region has 14 residues. CDR3 nucleotide sequence: TGTGCCAGCAGCTTAACCGCAAGCTCCTACGAGCAGTACTTC. Encoded protein: CASSLTASSYEQYF.

This chain joins TRBV6-6 and TRBJ2-2; 13 nucleotides line up with TRBD2. With V trimmed by 8 bases and J by 4 bases, 4 bases remained unmatched. The CDR3 is made up of 15 amino acids. Germline loops: CDR1 MNHNY, CDR2 SVGAGI (reference sequence). This CDR3 is CASYRLAGGTGELFF. CDR3 coding DNA: TGTGCCAGCTATAGACTAGCGGGAGGCACCGGGGAGCTGTTTTTT.

This sequence joins TRBV10-3 and TRBJ2-3; D remains ambiguous. V lost 7 bases to trimming and J lost 4 bases, with 12 bases between them. The CDR3 runs to 13 residues. In germline, CDR1 is ENHRY, CDR2 SYGVKD. Here the CDR3 reads CAINLDRADTQYF. CDR3 DNA sequence: TGTGCCATCAATCTTGACCGTGCAGATACGCAGTATTTT.

The CDR3: CASSPPRWGESYEQYF. CDR3 nucleotides: TGTGCCAGCAGCCCCCCAAGGTGGGGTGAATCCTACGAGCAGTACTTC. The rearrangement uses TRBV7-7 and TRBJ2-7, with D uncertain. The V gene's germline CDR1 is SSHAT and CDR2 FNYEAQ (reference sequence). Trimming left V 5 bases short and J 1 base short, with 18 bases between. This CDR3 is 16 amino acids long.

The chain combines TRBV6-6 with TRBJ2-7; perhaps TRBD2 as D (6 bases). Looked up from germline, CDR1 is MNHNY and CDR2 is SVGAGI (reference sequence). The CDR3 runs 14 residues. V was trimmed by 0 bases and J by 7 bases, leaving 13 bases between them. DNA for the CDR3: TGTGCCAGCAGTTACTCGACGGGAGTGGGTGAGCAGTACTTC. It encodes CASSYSTGVGEQYF.